The sequence of this TCR beta chain was determined in a study of blood T cell repertoires in COVID-19. The V gene's germline CDR1 is LGHDT and CDR2 YNNKEL (reference sequence). With 7 bases clipped from V and 4 bases from J, the junction kept 9 bases outside the gene matches. This CDR3 is 18 amino acids long. TCRdb's copy holds only in-frame clones and misses some; the assay was immunoSEQ multiplex PCR. The data contain around 480,000 clones, around 89% of them singletons. Sequencing used peripheral blood. This chain connects TRBV3-1 (or the pseudogene TRBV3-2) to TRBJ2-2; 16 positions match TRBD2. The receptor's source is a woman between 50 and 59 years old with COVID-19, enrolled during active disease. The CDR3 loop reads CASTELGTSGGATGELFF. As DNA, the CDR3 is TGTGCCAGCACCGAGCTCGGGACTAGCGGGGGGGCCACCGGGGAGCTGTTTTTT.